The 2 T cell receptor beta chains given below trace back to one sample, sequenced in a study of blood T cell repertoires in COVID-19. Using immunoSEQ multiplex PCR, the repertoire was profiled, and TCRdb retains in-frame clones only, with some absent. In the table there are some 200,000 clones, approximately 79% of which are singletons. Sequenced material: peripheral blood. These receptors all come from a man in his thirties or forties with active or convalescent COVID-19.

This sequence joins TRBV7-8 and TRBJ1-1; D is perhaps TRBD1 (6 bases). Trimming left V 0 bases short and J 10 bases short, with 18 bases between. The length of the CDR3 is 15 residues. CDR1 and CDR2 from the germline V gene are SGHVS and FQNEAQ. This CDR3 is CASSLALDRLGGAFF. In DNA, the CDR3 is TGTGCCAGCAGCTTAGCATTAGACAGGTTGGGTGGAGCTTTCTTT.

In this sample, this clone turned up once. The chain uses TRBV11-3 and TRBJ2-2; 10 bases align to TRBD2. Trimming removed 5 bases from V and 4 bases from J; junction bases left unmatched: 13. Germline V lookup: CDR1 SGHNT, CDR2 YENEEA. The CDR3 is 18 amino acids. CDR3 coding DNA: TGTGCCAGCAGCCCCGGGACTAGCGTTGTTCGGTCCACCGGGGAGCTGTTTTTT. It yields the protein CASSPGTSVVRSTGELFF.